These 10 T cell receptor beta chains came from one sample sequenced in a study of T cells after yellow fever vaccination. One entry per CDR3 protein, called by TCRdb with MiXCR from the 5' RACE reads. The table shows 350,000 to 450,000 distinct CDR3 sequences, with over 15% occurring only once. Source: PBMCs, taken before the yellow fever booster vaccination. The source is a man aged 18 to 29 who received the YFV17D yellow fever vaccine.

This clonotype was observed a handful of times. J is TRBJ2-4 and V is TRBV7-2; 8 bases align to TRBD1. Per germline, CDR1 SGHTA and CDR2 FQGNSA. The CDR3 runs 17 residues. Trimming took 5 bases from V and 3 from J; bases not matched to a gene: 12. CDR3 DNA: TGTGCCAGCAGCAGGAACATGGGACAGGCCATCAAAAACATTCAGTACTTC. This codes for CASSRNMGQAIKNIQYF.

The V and J genes are TRBV20-1 and TRBJ1-5; D is undetermined. Germline CDR1 is DFQATT and CDR2 is SNEGSKA (reference sequence). With 6 bases removed from V and 7 bases from J, the gap between germline ends came to 13 bases. CDR3 length equals 12 residues. The CDR3 DNA reads TGCAGTGCAAAAGAAGCACGGCAGCCCCAGCATTTT. This encodes CSAKEARQPQHF.

The rearrangement uses TRBV9 and TRBJ2-1, with no clear D. Germline V gene lookup returns CDR1 SGDLS and CDR2 YYNGEE. V was cut by 4 bases and J by 8 bases, with 19 bases left in between. The CDR3 contains 15 residues. CDR3 in DNA: TGTGCCAGCAGCTCAAGGCCAGTTTCAAGGGATGAGCAGTTCTTC. Translation: CASSSRPVSRDEQFF.

V gene TRBV6-5 combines with J gene TRBJ2-2, with 9 bases identical to TRBD1. This CDR3 spans 16 amino acids. After removal of 0 bases from V and 6 bases from J, the junction contained 5 bases not matched to a gene. Per germline, CDR1 MNHEY and CDR2 SVGAGI. The CDR3 DNA reads TGTGCCAGCAGTTACTCAGAAACAGGGGGCTCCGGGGAGCTGTTTTTT. It codes for CASSYSETGGSGELFF.

Of note for this clonotype: A much larger clone differs from this one at a single base, so this may be a read error. The rearrangement joins TRBV20-1 to TRBJ1-3; D perhaps matches TRBD1 (5 bases). Germline CDR1 and CDR2: DFQATT and SNEGSKA (reference sequence). This CDR3 is built from 13 residues. V shed 6 bases and J shed 8 bases, with 17 bases lying between them. CDR3 loop: CSASKARADTIYF. The CDR3 DNA follows: TGCAGTGCCTCCAAGGCCAGGGCTGACACCATATATTTT.

A few counts support this clonotype. V gene TRBV20-1 combines with J gene TRBJ2-1, with 9 bases identical to TRBD2. Germline V gene sequence: CDR1 DFQATT, CDR2 SNEGSKA (reference sequence). The CDR3 is 15 amino acids. J gave up 8 bases and V 2 bases, and 10 bases lay outside the gene matches. The CDR3 here is CSARLWGLARDEQFF. The CDR3 nucleotides are TGCAGTGCTAGACTTTGGGGACTAGCTCGTGATGAGCAGTTCTTC.

In its sample, this clonotype was seen a few times. V gene TRBV29-1 combines with J gene TRBJ2-1, with 8 nucleotides matching TRBD2. The ends lost 4 bases at V and 8 bases at J; junction bases unmatched: 10. This CDR3 comprises 14 residues. CDR1 and CDR2 from the germline V gene are SQVTM and ANQGSEA. The CDR3 DNA reads as TGCAGCGTTGTCCCGGGGGGGAGGGGTGATGAGCAGTTCTTC. As protein: CSVVPGGRGDEQFF.

This clonotype turned up a few times. The V call is TRBV2, the J call TRBJ2-5, with 10 nucleotides matching TRBD2. Germline CDR1 SNHLY, CDR2 FYNNEI. The trim removed 5 bases at V and 3 bases at J, leaving 15 bases unmatched. The CDR3 contains 18 residues. DNA for the CDR3: TGTGCCAGCAGTCCCACGGACTTTCGGACTAGCGGAGAAGAGACCCAGTACTTC. This sequence encodes CASSPTDFRTSGEETQYF. The full variable domain, its missing parts supplied by reference TRBV2 and TRBJ2-5, is EPEVTQTPSHQVTQMGQEVILRCVPISNHLYFYWYRQILGQKVEFLVSFYNNEISEKSEIFDDQFSVERPDGSNFTLKIRSTKLEDSAMYFCASSPTDFRTSGEETQYFGPGTRLLVL.

The gene calls are TRBV7-2 and TRBJ2-2, with 9 bases that match TRBD2. The junction had 20 bases not matched to a gene; V was cut back by 5 bases and J by 1 base. This CDR3 comprises 21 residues. The germline V gene has CDR1 SGHTA and CDR2 FQGNSA. CDR3 sequence: CASSTTPSGYKAGGNTGELFF. The CDR3 nucleotides are TGTGCCAGCAGCACCACACCAAGCGGTTATAAAGCGGGGGGGAACACCGGGGAGCTGTTTTTT.

This clonotype was counted many times. The chain employs TRBV7-2 and TRBJ2-1; 9 bases align to TRBD1. This CDR3 is 15 amino acids long. Germline V gene lookup returns CDR1 SGHTA and CDR2 FQGNSA. Trimming removed 1 base from V and 8 bases from J; junction bases left unmatched: 6. CDR3 DNA: TGTGCCAGCAGCTTAGGGTTAACAGGGGGCCATGAGCAGTTCTTC. It specifies CASSLGLTGGHEQFF. Full variable domain (outside the CDR3, taken from reference TRBV7-2 and TRBJ2-1): GAGVSQSPSNKVTEKGKDVELRCDPISGHTALYWYRQSLGQGLEFLIYFQGNSAPDKSGLPSDRFSAERTGGSVSTLTIQRTQQEDSAVYLCASSLGLTGGHEQFFGPGTRLTVL.